This T cell receptor beta chain was retrieved from a study of blood T cells in healthy people across ages. In terms of origin and age, donors were healthy Caucasian individuals from Russia aged roughly 6 to 95. Primers used in a second PCR of roughly 7 to 12 cycles were a sample-barcoded 5' primer and a J-beta primer mix. Each of the samples gave a minimum of 2.5 million paired-end reads that contained CDR3. TCRdb re-called the 5' RACE reads through MiXCR, storing one row per CDR3 protein. The sample carries 700,000 or so distinct CDR3 sequences, 20% to 25% recorded once. V lost 3 bases to trimming and J lost 5 bases; unmatched junction nucleotides: 9. The CDR3 is 16 residues long. Germline CDR1 is SGDLS and CDR2 is YYNGEE.

Sequencing was performed on blood. The TCR was taken from a man aged 65 to 85 in good health. V and J are TRBV9 and TRBJ2-2; 8 positions match TRBD2. The CDR3 protein is CASSGTLAGWTGELFF. The CDR3 region has the DNA TGTGCCAGCAGCGGGACCTTAGCGGGGTGGACCGGGGAGCTGTTTTTT.